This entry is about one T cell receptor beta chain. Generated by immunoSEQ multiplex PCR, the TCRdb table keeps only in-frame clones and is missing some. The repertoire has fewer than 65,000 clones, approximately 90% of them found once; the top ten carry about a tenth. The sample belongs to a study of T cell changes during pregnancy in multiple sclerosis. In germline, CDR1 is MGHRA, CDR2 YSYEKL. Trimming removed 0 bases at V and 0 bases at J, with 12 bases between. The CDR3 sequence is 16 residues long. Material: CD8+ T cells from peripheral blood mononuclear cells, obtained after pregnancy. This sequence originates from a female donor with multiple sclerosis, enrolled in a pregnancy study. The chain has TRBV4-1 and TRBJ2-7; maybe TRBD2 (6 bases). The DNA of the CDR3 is TGCGCCAGCAGCCAAGACGGCGCGGGAAGCTCCTACGAGCAGTACTTC. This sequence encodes CASSQDGAGSSYEQYF.